The next 27 T cell receptor beta chains were all read from a single sample in a study of radiation and T cells in renal cell carcinoma. TCRdb's copy holds only in-frame clones and misses some; the assay was immunoSEQ multiplex PCR. The sample holds roughly 160,000 clones, about 87% seen once. The time point: blood 4 weeks post-SBRT, at nephrectomy. Regarding treatment: 15 Gy SBRT to primary tumor, nephrectomy 4 weeks later. Sequencing was performed on blood, taken from a patient whose treatment included radiotherapy and nephrectomy. The receptors shown here come from a woman aged 45-65 years with renal cell carcinoma.

The chain links TRBV5-1 to TRBJ1-1; D gene uncertain. The germline gives CDR1 SGHRS, CDR2 YFSETQ. The CDR3 loop spans 14 amino acids. Trimming cost V 4 bases and J 3 bases, with 13 bases left between them. CDR3 amino acids: CASSPLMQHTEAFF. In nucleotides, the CDR3 is TGCGCCAGCAGCCCACTCATGCAGCACACTGAAGCTTTCTTT.

The chain joins TRBV6-1 to TRBJ2-7; possible D gene TRBD2, 5 bases. Germline assignment: CDR1 MNHNS and CDR2 SASEGT. With 6 bases removed from V and 3 bases from J, the gap between germline ends came to 9 bases. The CDR3 loop spans 12 amino acids. CDR3: CASRGLIYEQYF. CDR3 DNA sequence: TGTGCCAGCAGAGGACTCATCTACGAGCAGTACTTC.

This chain connects TRBV25-1 to TRBJ1-3; D might be TRBD1 (5 bases). Looked up from germline, CDR1 is MGHDK and CDR2 is SYGVNS. V was pared by 3 bases and J by 2 bases, with 17 bases between. The CDR3 is 17 residues long. CDR3 protein: CASSDGPWRGAGNTIYF. Written as DNA, the CDR3 is TGTGCCAGCAGTGATGGCCCCTGGAGGGGAGCTGGAAACACCATATATTTT.

The CDR3 bases are TGTGCCAGCAGCTTTCATTTCCCCTACGAGCAGTACTTC. Residues: CASSFHFPYEQYF. The V call is TRBV5-6, the J call TRBJ2-7; D is unclear. The ends were cut back, 2 bases at V and 2 bases at J, with 8 bases in the middle. There are 13 residues in the CDR3. In germline, CDR1 is SGHDT, CDR2 YYEEEE.

This chain links TRBV5-1 with TRBJ1-2; weak D call: TRBD1 (6 bases). The ends were cut back, 4 bases at V and 7 bases at J, with 17 bases in the middle. Germline V gene sequence: CDR1 SGHRS, CDR2 YFSETQ. This CDR3 is built from 14 residues. CDR3 amino acids: CASSQQGLISGYTF. The CDR3 coding sequence is TGCGCCAGCAGCCAACAGGGCCTGATTAGTGGCTACACCTTC.

Comment on this clone: Distinct nucleotide sequences in the sample also encode this CDR3. This chain links TRBV13 with TRBJ1-6; no clear D gene. Germline V gives CDR1 PRHDT, CDR2 FYEKMQ (reference sequence). The CDR3 loop spans 15 amino acids. V shed 0 bases and J shed 6 bases, with 9 bases lying between them. This chain's CDR3 is CASSLGGPGNSPLHF. The CDR3 DNA follows: TGTGCCAGCAGCTTAGGGGGTCCGGGTAATTCACCCCTCCACTTT.

The chain has TRBV19 and TRBJ1-4; 9 bases line up with TRBD1. This CDR3 is built from 15 residues. V was clipped by 5 bases and J by 8 bases; unmatched bases: 9. The germline V gene has CDR1 LNHDA and CDR2 SQIVND (reference sequence). This chain's CDR3 is CASSEPGQGHEKLFF. The CDR3 nucleotides read TGTGCCAGTAGTGAACCGGGACAGGGACACGAAAAACTGTTTTTT. Using reference TRBV19 and TRBJ1-4 for the parts outside the CDR3, the full variable domain is DGGITQSPKYLFRKEGQNVTLSCEQNLNHDAMYWYRQDPGQGLRLIYYSQIVNDFQKGDIAEGYSVSREKKESFPLTVTSAQKNPTAFYLCASSEPGQGHEKLFFGSGTQLSVL.

This clone came up once. The J gene is TRBJ1-2, the V gene TRBV11-2; D may be TRBD1 (6 bases). The CDR3 has 16 residues. V was pared by 5 bases and J by 0 bases, with 16 bases between. The germline V gene encodes CDR1 SGHAT and CDR2 FQNNGV. CDR3 sequence: CASSLHGGGANYGYTF. In DNA, the CDR3 is TGTGCCAGCAGCCTCCATGGGGGGGGCGCTAACTATGGCTACACCTTC.

CDR3 DNA sequence: TGTGCCAGCATCAAACCGGGAGGGTACGAGCAGTACTTC. Translation gives CASIKPGGYEQYF. The chain carries TRBV28 and TRBJ2-7; 8 bases are shared with TRBD2. Germline CDR1 reads MDHEN; CDR2 reads SYDVKM. The CDR3 consists of 13 residues. V lost 7 bases, J lost 4 bases, and 6 bases stayed unmatched.

The chain links TRBV29-1 to TRBJ2-5, with D possibly being TRBD1 (6 bases). The DNA end lines up better with TRBJ2-7; the J call may be wrong. Germline V CDR1 and CDR2: SQVTM, ANQGSEA. This CDR3 has 12 amino acids. In nucleotides, the CDR3 is TGCAGCGGCATGACAGGAGGCTACGAGCAGTACTTC. Translating gives CSGMTGGYEQYF.

The V call is TRBV11-2, the J call TRBJ1-1; D not certain. This CDR3 comprises 15 residues. The germline V and J ends were trimmed by 5 bases and 5 bases, with 18 bases remaining between them. The V gene's germline CDR1 is SGHAT and CDR2 FQNNGV. The CDR3 nucleotides read TGTGCCAGCAGCCCCGGGTGGGGTGTGGGTACTGAAGCTTTCTTT. Amino acids: CASSPGWGVGTEAFF.

This clone has at least ten counts. The rearrangement links TRBV9 to TRBJ1-6; D remains ambiguous. This CDR3 region has 14 residues. Germline CDR1 is SGDLS and CDR2 is YYNGEE. Trimming stripped 0 bases from V and 8 bases from J, with 9 bases between. The CDR3 DNA reads as TGTGCCAGCAGCGTAGCTTATAGGGATTCACCCCTCCACTTT. Protein: CASSVAYRDSPLHF.

The gene calls are TRBV9 and TRBJ1-6; D is possibly TRBD1 (5 bases). The CDR3 loop spans 14 amino acids. V was cut by 0 bases and J by 9 bases, with 10 bases left in between. Germline V gene lookup returns CDR1 SGDLS and CDR2 YYNGEE. The CDR3 nucleotides are TGTGCCAGCAGCGTAGTCAGGGAGGGTTCACCCCTCCACTTT. This codes for CASSVVREGSPLHF.

The chain has TRBV5-3 and TRBJ1-3, with 9 bases matching TRBD1. TRBV5-3 is designated an ORF whose function remains uncertain. With 4 bases clipped from V and 0 bases from J, the junction kept 5 bases outside the gene matches. The CDR3 has 16 amino acids. The CDR3 here is CARSKLQGASGNTIYF. In DNA, the CDR3 is TGTGCCAGAAGCAAACTACAGGGGGCCTCTGGAAACACCATATATTTT.

V and J are TRBV7-2 and TRBJ2-1; 8 bases are shared with TRBD2. V shed 0 bases, J shed 7 bases, and the junction held 5 bases outside the gene matches. From germline, CDR1 is SGHTA and CDR2 FQGNSA. The CDR3 totals 15 residues. The CDR3 sequence: CASSLAPLAANEQFF. CDR3 sequence (DNA): TGTGCCAGCAGCTTAGCTCCACTAGCGGCAAATGAGCAGTTCTTC.

This chain connects TRBV9 to TRBJ2-2, with a tentative D call TRBD1 (6 bases). Germline CDR1 SGDLS, CDR2 YYNGEE. The CDR3 totals 14 residues. The germline V and J ends were trimmed by 0 bases and 6 bases, with 9 bases remaining between them. As DNA, the CDR3 is TGTGCCAGCAGCGTAGCCAGGGGCTCCGGGGAGCTGTTTTTT. Translating gives CASSVARGSGELFF. Based on the CDR3 plus reference TRBV9 and TRBJ2-2, the full variable domain is DSGVTQTPKHLITATGQRVTLRCSPRSGDLSVYWYQQSLDQGLQFLIQYYNGEERAKGNILERFSAQQFPDLHSELNLSSLELGDSALYFCASSVARGSGELFFGEGSRLTVL.

V is TRBV7-9 and J is TRBJ1-4, with a weak D call TRBD1 (6 bases). The V end was cut by 5 bases, the J end by 5 bases, with 18 bases between. CDR1 is SEHNR, CDR2 FQNEAQ, per germline (reference sequence). This CDR3 region has 16 residues. The DNA for the CDR3 is TGTGCCAGCAGCGTAGAGCGCAGGGGCCCCAATGAAAAACTGTTTTTT. This gives the protein CASSVERRGPNEKLFF.

J is TRBJ1-4 and V is TRBV15; tentative D call: TRBD1 (5 bases). The CDR3 length is 16 residues. The germline V and J ends were trimmed by 5 bases and 0 bases, with 13 bases remaining between them. CDR1 LNHNV and CDR2 YYDKDF come from the germline V gene (reference sequence). The CDR3, as DNA: TGTGCCACCAGCTCGAGGGGTTTGGCAACTAATGAAAAACTGTTTTTT. It codes for CATSSRGLATNEKLFF.

V gene TRBV6-5 combines with J gene TRBJ1-2; no definite D call. The CDR3 length is 13 residues. Germline V lookup: CDR1 MNHEY, CDR2 SVGAGI. V lost 10 bases, J lost 2 bases, and 14 bases lay in between. CDR3 in DNA: TGTGCCACCTGTAGGGCAGCGAACTATGGCTACACCTTC. This gives the protein CATCRAANYGYTF.

The J gene is TRBJ2-7, the V gene TRBV2; unclear D gene. CDR1 is SNHLY, CDR2 FYNNEI, per germline. With 6 bases removed from V and 0 bases from J, the gap between germline ends came to 9 bases. There are 13 residues in the CDR3. DNA for the CDR3: TGTGCCAGCAGGGCATGGAGCTCCTACGAGCAGTACTTC. Protein: CASRAWSSYEQYF.

This sequence joins TRBV7-3 and TRBJ1-2; a possible D gene is TRBD1 (5 bases). The V and J ends lost 4 bases and 4 bases respectively, with 10 bases between them. The CDR3 is 13 residues long. Germline V gene sequence: CDR1 SGHTA, CDR2 FQGTGA. The CDR3 reads CASSSSGGYGYTF. As DNA, the CDR3 is TGTGCCAGCAGCTCATCGGGGGGCTATGGCTACACCTTC.

The chain recombines TRBV29-1 with TRBJ1-4; D remains unclear. Germline-derived CDR1 and CDR2 are SQVTM and ANQGSEA. The CDR3 sequence is 12 residues long. V lost 5 bases and J 5 bases, leaving 9 bases between the germline ends. CDR3 sequence: CSVSQTNEKLFF. CDR3 DNA sequence: TGCAGCGTTTCCCAAACCAATGAAAAACTGTTTTTT.

This chain links TRBV9 with TRBJ2-3; 8 bases map to TRBD2. CDR1 is SGDLS, CDR2 YYNGEE, per germline. J gave up 2 bases and V 0 bases, and 8 bases lay outside the gene matches. The CDR3 extends over 17 amino acids. The CDR3 sequence: CASSVGPGSGVTDTQYF. CDR3 in DNA: TGTGCCAGCAGCGTAGGGCCGGGTAGCGGGGTCACAGATACGCAGTATTTT.

The V and J genes are TRBV29-1 and TRBJ2-2; tentatively, D is TRBD1 (5 bases). V lost 4 bases to trimming and J lost 7 bases, with 19 bases between them. Looked up from germline, CDR1 is SQVTM and CDR2 is ANQGSEA. This CDR3 is built from 15 residues. This chain's CDR3 is CSVVVPGRVGGELFF. CDR3 nucleotides: TGCAGCGTTGTGGTCCCAGGCAGGGTTGGCGGGGAGCTGTTTTTT.

The gene calls are TRBV11-3 and TRBJ1-1, with 11 bases that match TRBD1. Trimming cost V 8 bases and J 5 bases; bases outside gene matches: 7. Germline values: CDR1 SGHNT, CDR2 YENEEA. The CDR3 spans 14 residues. The CDR3 DNA is TGTGCCAGCGGAGAAGGGACAGGGGGGACTGAAGCTTTCTTT. Residues: CASGEGTGGTEAFF.

The V gene is TRBV5-6, the J gene TRBJ1-3, with D perhaps matching TRBD1 (6 bases). Germline V gives CDR1 SGHDT, CDR2 YYEEEE. Trimming cost V 2 bases and J 4 bases, with 19 bases left between them. This CDR3 spans 17 amino acids. The CDR3 is CASSFPSGARTGNTIYF. The CDR3 coding sequence is TGTGCCAGCAGCTTTCCTTCGGGGGCGAGGACCGGAAACACCATATATTTT.

V is TRBV14 and J is TRBJ2-2; 10 positions match TRBD2. CDR3 length: 17 amino acids. The germline V gene has CDR1 SGHDN and CDR2 FVKESK. Trimming removed 2 bases from V and 3 bases from J; junction bases left unmatched: 6. The CDR3 DNA follows: TGTGCCAGCAGCCAATCCTATAGCGGGGGGCACACCGGGGAGCTGTTTTTT. It yields the protein CASSQSYSGGHTGELFF.